One sample yielded the 24 T cell receptor beta chains listed below, sequenced in a study of shared clonotypes between healthy human individuals. Sequencing was performed with immunoSEQ multiplex PCR; in TCRdb, only in-frame clones are kept and a portion is missing. The sample carries roughly 1 million clones, approximately 78% recorded once. The sample comprised memory CD4+ T cells from PBMCs. This sample's subset: CD45RA-negative fraction. The receptors stem from a man aged 18 to 29 in good health. Some clones in this sample may be carry-over from other donors' samples.

The chain couples TRBV5-4 to TRBJ1-4; the match to TRBD1 covers 9 bases. From germline, CDR1 is SGHNT and CDR2 YYREEE (reference sequence). This CDR3 spans 16 amino acids. V lost 4 bases, J lost 5 bases, and 9 bases stayed unmatched. The CDR3 region has the DNA TGTGCCAGCAGCCGGAACGCCGGGACAGGGAATGAAAAACTGTTTTTT. Protein sequence: CASSRNAGTGNEKLFF. The variable domain in full, with the rest retrieved from reference TRBV5-4 and TRBJ1-4, is ETGVTQSPTHLIKTRGQQVTLRCSSQSGHNTVSWYQQALGQGPQFIFQYYREEENGRGNFPPRFSGLQFPNYSSELNVNALELDDSALYLCASSRNAGTGNEKLFFGSGTQLSVL.

The genes are TRBV28 and TRBJ2-7, with 8 bases fitting TRBD1. Unmatched junction bases numbered 11, after V lost 4 bases and J lost 0 bases. The CDR3 has 17 amino acids. Looked up from germline, CDR1 is MDHEN and CDR2 is SYDVKM. CDR3 coding DNA: TGTGCCAGCAGTTCCCGGGGGACAGGCTTAAGCTCCTACGAGCAGTACTTC. As protein: CASSSRGTGLSSYEQYF.

The V gene is TRBV28, the J gene TRBJ1-1; 11 bases align to TRBD1. The CDR3 covers 17 residues. Per germline, CDR1 MDHEN and CDR2 SYDVKM. Trimming cost V 7 bases and J 1 base; bases outside gene matches: 11. CDR3 region: CASTLGGQGVRNTEAFF. The CDR3 region has the DNA TGTGCCAGCACCCTGGGGGGACAGGGGGTGCGGAACACTGAAGCTTTCTTT.

This rearrangement joins TRBV27 to TRBJ2-7; TRBD2 matches 11 bases. Germline values: CDR1 MNHEY, CDR2 SMNVEV (reference sequence). The V and J ends lost 4 bases and 4 bases, in that order; junction bases with no gene match: 3. The CDR3 spans 14 residues. The CDR3 protein is CASSWGLAAYEQYF. The CDR3 nucleotides are TGTGCCAGCAGTTGGGGACTAGCGGCGTACGAGCAGTACTTC.

The chain uses TRBV7-9 and TRBJ2-7; D possibly uses TRBD1 or TRBD2 (6 bases each). V lost 2 bases, J lost 0 bases, and 20 bases lay in between. The CDR3 runs 18 residues. In germline, CDR1 is SEHNR, CDR2 FQNEAQ (reference sequence). The CDR3, as DNA: TGTGCCAGCAGCTTAATCCCCCGTCCGGGGGACAACTCCTACGAGCAGTACTTC. Translated: CASSLIPRPGDNSYEQYF.

The chain recombines TRBV9 with TRBJ2-7, with D unresolved. The V gene lost 0 bases and the J gene lost 2 bases, with 6 bases spanning the gap. Germline-derived CDR1 and CDR2 are SGDLS and YYNGEE. This CDR3 spans 13 amino acids. The DNA of the CDR3 is TGTGCCAGCAGCGTAGGCGTTACCTACGAGCAGTACTTC. Encoded protein: CASSVGVTYEQYF.

V usage is TRBV2 and J usage is TRBJ1-3; D is unresolved. This CDR3 has 13 amino acids. Germline-derived CDR1 and CDR2 are SNHLY and FYNNEI. Deletions cut 7 bases from V and 5 bases from J, with 12 bases between. The CDR3 DNA follows: TGTGCCAGCATAATGGGCCACAGAAACACCATATATTTT. This sequence encodes CASIMGHRNTIYF.

This sequence joins TRBV4-1 and TRBJ2-5; possibly TRBD1 for D (6 bases). CDR3 size: 15 residues. Trimming stripped 3 bases from V and 2 bases from J, with 13 bases between. CDR1 and CDR2 from the germline V gene are MGHRA and YSYEKL. The DNA of the CDR3 is TGCGCCAGCAGCCAGGGGGCTGGGGGACAAGAGACCCAGTACTTC. Translated: CASSQGAGGQETQYF.

A few counts support this clone. The V and J genes are TRBV29-1 and TRBJ1-4; possible D gene TRBD1, 6 bases. Trimming stripped 5 bases from V and 3 bases from J, with 13 bases between. CDR1 is SQVTM, CDR2 ANQGSEA, per germline. The CDR3 consists of 14 residues. Here the CDR3 reads CSVWGASANEKLFF. The CDR3 bases are TGCAGCGTTTGGGGGGCAAGTGCTAATGAAAAACTGTTTTTT.

This rearrangement joins TRBV7-7 to TRBJ2-1, with 7 nucleotides matching TRBD1. This CDR3 region has 16 residues. After removal of 2 bases from V and 1 base from J, the junction contained 5 bases not matched to a gene. The germline gives CDR1 SSHAT, CDR2 FNYEAQ (reference sequence). The DNA of the CDR3 is TGTGCCAGCAGCTTATGGGGACAGCTATCCTACAATGAGCAGTTCTTC. Translation gives CASSLWGQLSYNEQFF.

Note on this clone: The junction departs from the called germline gene at one end, perhaps through a read error. The chain links TRBV2 to TRBJ2-3; D remains unclear. The CDR3 covers 11 residues. Germline V gene sequence: CDR1 SNHLY, CDR2 FYNNEI. CDR3 amino acids: CASSLLQDPDF. The CDR3 DNA is TGTGCCAGCAGTTTACTTCAAGACCCAGATTTT.

J is TRBJ2-5 and V is TRBV6-5, with D tentatively TRBD1 or TRBD2 (6 bases each). CDR1 MNHEY and CDR2 SVGAGI come from the germline V gene. CDR3 length: 15 residues. The V end lost 7 bases, the J end lost 4 bases, and 19 bases lay between the germline ends. The CDR3 DNA follows: TGTGCCAGCACCCCACCCGGGGGCCCCCGAGAGACCCAGTACTTC. It codes for CASTPPGGPRETQYF.

CDR3 region: CASSRQGAVGTGELFF. The CDR3 nucleotides read TGCGCCAGCAGCCGACAGGGGGCGGTTGGCACCGGGGAGCTGTTTTTT. The chain uses TRBV5-1 and TRBJ2-2; 10 bases match TRBD1. The CDR3 is made up of 16 amino acids. Trimming took 4 bases from V and 4 from J; bases not matched to a gene: 7. Germline V gene data show CDR1 as SGHRS and CDR2 as YFSETQ. Full variable domain (missing parts from reference TRBV5-1 and TRBJ2-2): KAGVTQTPRYLIKTRGQQVTLSCSPISGHRSVSWYQQTPGQGLQFLFEYFSETQRNKGNFPGRFSGRQFSNSRSEMNVSTLELGDSALYLCASSRQGAVGTGELFFGEGSRLTVL.

V gene TRBV7-2 combines with J gene TRBJ1-2, with D possibly TRBD1 on 5 matching bases. The CDR3 has 15 amino acids. Trimming took off 2 bases at V and 8 bases at J, with 18 bases between the two ends. CDR1 SGHTA and CDR2 FQGNSA come from the germline V gene. DNA of the CDR3: TGTGCCAGCAGCTTAATGAGGTCCCAGGGTCAAGGCTACACCTTC. It encodes CASSLMRSQGQGYTF.

The V and J genes are TRBV19 and TRBJ1-5, with 8 bases aligning to TRBD1. Trimming cost V 5 bases and J 7 bases; bases outside gene matches: 4. The CDR3 is made up of 13 amino acids. The germline V gene encodes CDR1 LNHDA and CDR2 SQIVND (reference sequence). In DNA form, the CDR3 reads TGTGCCAGTAGTTTGACAGGGGCCCAGCCCCAGCATTTT. This sequence encodes CASSLTGAQPQHF.

J is TRBJ2-4 and V is TRBV5-1, with D tentatively TRBD2 (5 bases). This CDR3 spans 12 amino acids. The V end lost 4 bases, the J end lost 7 bases, and 9 bases lay between the germline ends. Per the germline V gene, CDR1 is SGHRS and CDR2 is YFSETQ. This CDR3 reads CASSISGNIQYF. CDR3 DNA: TGCGCCAGCAGCATCTCGGGGAACATTCAGTACTTC.

V and J are TRBV19 and TRBJ2-5, with D uncertain. The CDR3 contains 14 residues. Per germline, CDR1 LNHDA and CDR2 SQIVND (reference sequence). Between the trimmed V and J ends, which lost 3 bases and 2 bases, there was a span of 10 bases. CDR3 amino acids: CASSISTVQETQYF. CDR3 coding DNA: TGTGCCAGTAGTATTTCGACGGTTCAAGAGACCCAGTACTTC.

The chain recombines TRBV5-4 with TRBJ2-3; no clear D gene. Trimming took 2 bases from V and 2 from J, leaving 6 bases between them. The germline V gene has CDR1 SGHNT and CDR2 YYREEE (reference sequence). This CDR3 spans 13 amino acids. The DNA of the CDR3 is TGTGCCAGCAGCTTCTCAACCACAGATACGCAGTATTTT. This encodes CASSFSTTDTQYF.

The CDR3 protein is CATRSESYGYTF. CDR3 nucleotides: TGTGCCACCCGGTCGGAGTCCTATGGCTACACCTTC. The chain employs TRBV25-1 and TRBJ1-2, with unresolved D. The length of the CDR3 is 12 residues. V shed 10 bases and J shed 4 bases, with 13 bases lying between them. CDR1 and CDR2 (germline): MGHDK, SYGVNS.

This clone showed up just a few times. The J gene is TRBJ1-2, the V gene TRBV30, with D unresolved. The germline V gene encodes CDR1 GTSNPN and CDR2 SVGIG (reference sequence). The CDR3 runs 14 residues. Between the trimmed V and J ends, which lost 3 bases and 8 bases, there was a span of 19 bases. CDR3 residues: CAWSETHLRRGYTF. CDR3 bases: TGTGCCTGGAGCGAGACACACCTACGGAGAGGCTACACCTTC.

J is TRBJ2-7 and V is TRBV19; D gene uncertain. The CDR3 consists of 13 residues. V was clipped by 5 bases and J by 3 bases, with 11 bases between them. Looked up from germline, CDR1 is LNHDA and CDR2 is SQIVND (reference sequence). Here the CDR3 reads CASSPSQFYEQYF. The DNA for the CDR3 is TGTGCCAGTAGTCCCAGTCAGTTCTACGAGCAGTACTTC.

The chain joins TRBV6-1 to TRBJ1-3; weak D call: TRBD1 (6 bases). The germline V gene encodes CDR1 MNHNS and CDR2 SASEGT. The CDR3 runs to 14 residues. Trimming cost V 5 bases and J 3 bases, with 11 bases left between them. The CDR3 bases are TGTGCCAGCAGTAGAGGGACACTTGGAAACACCATATATTTT. It encodes CASSRGTLGNTIYF.

This chain links TRBV29-1 with TRBJ1-1; D not resolved. The germline V gene has CDR1 SQVTM and CDR2 ANQGSEA. This CDR3 spans 13 amino acids. V was clipped by 0 bases and J by 11 bases, with 16 bases between them. The CDR3: CSVEDQAGQAAFF. The CDR3 nucleotides are TGCAGCGTTGAAGATCAGGCGGGTCAAGCGGCTTTCTTT.

The V and J genes are TRBV6-1 and TRBJ2-7, with 9 bases that match TRBD1. Looked up from germline, CDR1 is MNHNS and CDR2 is SASEGT. The J segment lost 3 bases and the V segment lost 5 bases, leaving 5 bases of the junction unmatched. The CDR3 is 14 amino acids. CDR3 region: CASSTDRGYYEQYF. CDR3 nucleotides: TGTGCCAGCAGTACGGACAGGGGTTACTACGAGCAGTACTTC.